This T cell receptor beta chain originates from a study of T cell changes during pregnancy in multiple sclerosis. V was pared by 5 bases and J by 0 bases, with 15 bases of the junction left unmatched. The germline CDR1 and CDR2 sequences are SGHTA and FQGNSA. CDR3 size: 19 residues. This table comes from immunoSEQ multiplex PCR, and its TCRdb copy is limited to in-frame clones, with some not included. The sample holds roughly 61,000 clones, under 95% seen once. The chain has TRBV7-2 and TRBJ2-1, with 8 bases lining up with TRBD1. This TCR was recovered from a female donor in good health, enrolled as a control in a pregnancy study. The sample in question was peripheral blood, obtained in the first trimester of pregnancy. For the CDR3, the DNA is TGTGCCAGCAGCCTTCCCGGGACAGGCCGCCTACGCTCCTACAATGAGCAGTTCTTC. As protein: CASSLPGTGRLRSYNEQFF. Based on the CDR3 plus reference TRBV7-2 and TRBJ2-1, the full variable domain is GAGVSQSPSNKVTEKGKDVELRCDPISGHTALYWYRQSLGQGLEFLIYFQGNSAPDKSGLPSDRFSAERTGGSVSTLTIQRTQQEDSAVYLCASSLPGTGRLRSYNEQFFGPGTRLTVL.